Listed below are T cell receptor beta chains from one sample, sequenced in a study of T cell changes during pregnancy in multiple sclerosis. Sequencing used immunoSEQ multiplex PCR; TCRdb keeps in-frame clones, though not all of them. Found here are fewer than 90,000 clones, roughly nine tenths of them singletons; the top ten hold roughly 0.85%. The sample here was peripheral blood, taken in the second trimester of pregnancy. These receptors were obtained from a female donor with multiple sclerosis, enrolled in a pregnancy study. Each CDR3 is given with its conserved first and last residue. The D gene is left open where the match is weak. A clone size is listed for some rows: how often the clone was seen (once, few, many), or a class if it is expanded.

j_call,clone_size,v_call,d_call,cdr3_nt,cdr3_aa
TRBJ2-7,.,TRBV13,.,TGTGCCAGCAGCTTGCGGGAAGATAACTCCTACGAGCAGTACTTC,CASSLREDNSYEQYF
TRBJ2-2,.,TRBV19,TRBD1,TGTGCCAGTGGAACAGGGGCCGCGAACACCGGGGAGCTGTTTTTT,CASGTGAANTGELFF
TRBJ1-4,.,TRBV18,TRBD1,TGTGCCAGCTCAGGGACAGGGATGGATGAAAAACTGTTTTTT,CASSGTGMDEKLFF
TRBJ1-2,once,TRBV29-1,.,TGCAGCGTTGCGGTTGGGCAGAACTATGGCTACACCTTC,CSVAVGQNYGYTF
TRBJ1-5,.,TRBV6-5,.,TGTGCCAGCAGTGCAGGTCCAAATCAGCCCCAGCATTTT,CASSAGPNQPQHF
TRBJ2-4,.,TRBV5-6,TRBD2,TGTGCCAGCAGTTTTGGGACTATCGGTGCCAAAAACATTCAGTACTTC,CASSFGTIGAKNIQYF
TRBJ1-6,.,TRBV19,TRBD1,TGTGCCAGTAGGGGACAGAGGGGGAGTTCACCCCTCCACTTT,CASRGQRGSSPLHF
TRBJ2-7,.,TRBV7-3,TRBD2,TGTGCCAGCAGTTTTAGCGGGGTTGGAGAGCAGTACTTC,CASSFSGVGEQYF
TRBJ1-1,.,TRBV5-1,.,TGCGCCAGCAGCTTGGTCAGAACAGCTTACGATGAAGCTTTCTTT,CASSLVRTAYDEAFF
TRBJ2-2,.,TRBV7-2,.,TGTGCCAGCAGCAGATCCGGGGTAGGGACCGGGGAGCTGTTTTTT,CASSRSGVGTGELFF
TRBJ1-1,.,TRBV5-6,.,TGTGCCAGCAGCTTGGTAAGACACTTTCAGGGGCACACTGAAGCTTTCTTT,CASSLVRHFQGHTEAFF
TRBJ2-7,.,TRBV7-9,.,TGTGCCAGCAGATTTCAGGGTTCGAGTGGTTCATCCACCGAGCAGTACTTC,CASRFQGSSGSSTEQYF
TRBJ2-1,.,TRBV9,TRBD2,TGTGCCAGCAGCGCCGCACTAGCGGGGGGGCCGGCTGAGCAGTTCTTC,CASSAALAGGPAEQFF
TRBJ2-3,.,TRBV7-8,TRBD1,TGTGCCAGCAGCCTCGGACAGGGGGCTAGCACAGATACGCAGTATTTT,CASSLGQGASTDTQYF
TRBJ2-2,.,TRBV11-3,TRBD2,TGTGCCAGCAGCCTCGCGGTGGGGGGGGCCGGGGAGCTGTTTTTT,CASSLAVGGAGELFF
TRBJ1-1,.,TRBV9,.,TGTGCCAGCAGCGTAGATGGTACTGGCACTGAAGCTTTCTTT,CASSVDGTGTEAFF
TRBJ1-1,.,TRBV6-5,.,TGTGCCAGCAGTTACTCGCCAGGGAACACTGAAGCTTTCTTT,CASSYSPGNTEAFF
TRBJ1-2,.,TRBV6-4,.,TGTGCCAGCAGTAAAGGGGAAACGGATGGCTACACCTTC,CASSKGETDGYTF
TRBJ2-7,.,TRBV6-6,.,TGTGCCAGCAAGGGCAGGGCCCCTTACGAGCAGTACTTC,CASKGRAPYEQYF
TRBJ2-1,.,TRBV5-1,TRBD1,TGCGCCAGCAACTGGGACAGGACGTACAATGAGCAGTTCTTC,CASNWDRTYNEQFF
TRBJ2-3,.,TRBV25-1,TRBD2,TGTGCCAGCAGTGGCTTAACTAGCGGGGGGGCAAAAGATACGCAGTATTTT,CASSGLTSGGAKDTQYF
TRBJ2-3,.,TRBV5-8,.,TGTGCCAGCAGCTTCAGGGGTGGCACAGATACGCAGTATTTT,CASSFRGGTDTQYF
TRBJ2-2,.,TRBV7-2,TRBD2,TGTGCCAGCAGCTTAGGACTAGCGGGGGCGGGCGGGGAGCTGTTTTTT,CASSLGLAGAGGELFF
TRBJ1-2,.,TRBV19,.,TGTGCCAGTTTGGTTAACCCAGGAAGTCATGGCTACACCTTC,CASLVNPGSHGYTF
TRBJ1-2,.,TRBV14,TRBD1,TGTGCCAGCAGCGAGGGACAGGCCTATGGCTACACCTTC,CASSEGQAYGYTF
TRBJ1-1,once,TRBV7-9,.,TGTGCCAGCACCCAGACAGGTTTCGAAGCTTTCTTT,CASTQTGFEAFF
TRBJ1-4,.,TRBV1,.,TGCACCAGCAGCTCTACCGGGACAGGGACAGAAAAACTGTTTTTT,CTSSSTGTGTEKLFF
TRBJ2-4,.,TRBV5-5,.,TGTGCCAGCAGCTCCCGGGACACTCTAGCCAAAAACATTCAGTACTTC,CASSSRDTLAKNIQYF
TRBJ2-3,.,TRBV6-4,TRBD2,TGTGCCAGCAGTGCGGGACTAGCGGGGCCCACAGATACGCAGTATTTT,CASSAGLAGPTDTQYF
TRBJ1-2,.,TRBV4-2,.,TGTGCCAGCAGCCAAGATCTGGGAGATCTTGGCTGCACCTTC,CASSQDLGDLGCTF
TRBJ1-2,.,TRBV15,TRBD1,TGTGCCACCAGCAGGGACAGGGCGACTAACTATGGCTACACCTTC,CATSRDRATNYGYTF
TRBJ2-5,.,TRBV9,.,TGTGCCAGCAGCGTAACAGCTCGCCAAGAGACCCAGTACTTC,CASSVTARQETQYF
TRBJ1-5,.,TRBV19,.,TGTGCCAGTAGTAGGGGGACACCATCCGGAAGAGGGGACAATCAGCCCCAGCATTTT,CASSRGTPSGRGDNQPQHF
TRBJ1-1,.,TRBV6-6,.,TGTGCCAGCAGCTCGTCAGGGTGGGCTGAAGCTTTCTTT,CASSSSGWAEAFF
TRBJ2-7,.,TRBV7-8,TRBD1,TGTGCCAGCAGCTTCAGGGACAGGGGGTCGAGCGAGCAGTACTTC,CASSFRDRGSSEQYF
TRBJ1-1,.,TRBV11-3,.,TGTGCCAGCAGCTTAGAGGGAGTAACTGAAGCTTTCTTT,CASSLEGVTEAFF
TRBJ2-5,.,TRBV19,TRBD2,TGTGCCAGTAGTATTGGCGGGGGGGAAGAGACCCAGTACTTC,CASSIGGGEETQYF
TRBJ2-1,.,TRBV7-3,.,TGTGCCAGCAGCCCCGGGGTGCAGGCTGAGCAGTTCTTC,CASSPGVQAEQFF
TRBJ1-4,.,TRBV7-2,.,TGTGCCAGCAGCTCGGGGGGGAGGGGTGAAAAACTGTTTTTT,CASSSGGRGEKLFF
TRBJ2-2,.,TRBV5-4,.,TGTGCCAGCAGCTTGGTGCGTTCGAACACCGGGGAGCTGTTTTTT,CASSLVRSNTGELFF